One and the same sample provided the 5 T cell receptor beta chains below, sequenced in a study of CD8 T cells in ankylosing spondylitis. TCRdb called the 5' RACE reads again in MiXCR, with one record for every CDR3 protein. Among more than 150,000 distinct CDR3 sequences listed, about 20% were seen once. Sequenced input: blood, either unsorted or a sorted T cell fraction (not recorded which). The receptor set was obtained from a male donor under 30 with ankylosing spondylitis or in good health (not recorded which).

The count of this clonotype is one. The rearrangement joins TRBV7-3 to TRBJ2-3; D possibly corresponds to TRBD1 (6 bases). The germline V and J ends were trimmed by 4 bases and 2 bases, with 13 bases remaining between them. The CDR3 spans 15 residues. Germline V lookup: CDR1 SGHTA, CDR2 FQGTGA. CDR3 in DNA: TGTGCCAGCAGCTCCCAAACAGGGATCACAGATACGCAGTATTTT. This gives the protein CASSSQTGITDTQYF.

The chain is built from TRBV29-1 and TRBJ2-1; maybe TRBD1 (5 bases). V was shortened by 6 bases and J by 2 bases, with 14 bases between the two germline ends. CDR1 is SQVTM, CDR2 ANQGSEA, per germline. This CDR3 is 14 amino acids long. The CDR3 region is CSVMGQVTYNEQFF. CDR3 nucleotide sequence: TGCAGCGTGATGGGGCAGGTAACCTACAATGAGCAGTTCTTC.

This chain links TRBV19 with TRBJ2-7, with TRBD1 matching 9 bases. V was clipped by 7 bases and J by 3 bases; unmatched bases: 1. CDR1 and CDR2 (germline): LNHDA, SQIVND (reference sequence). The CDR3 extends over 12 amino acids. In DNA, the CDR3 is TGTGCCAGTAAGGACAGGGGCTACGAGCAGTACGTC. Its protein is CASKDRGYEQYV.

This clonotype was seen repeatedly, ten times or more. The V gene is TRBV28, the J gene TRBJ2-2, with D tentatively TRBD2 (6 bases). From germline, CDR1 is MDHEN and CDR2 SYDVKM. V was trimmed by 6 bases and J by 7 bases, leaving 6 bases between them. The CDR3 contains 11 residues. CDR3 in amino acids: CASSGSGELFF. DNA of the CDR3: TGTGCCAGCAGCGGGAGCGGGGAGCTGTTTTTT.

This clonotype was detected many times. The rearrangement links TRBV11-2 to TRBJ2-1; perhaps D is TRBD1 or TRBD2 (6 bases each). The CDR3 runs to 19 residues. Germline CDR1 and CDR2: SGHAT and FQNNGV. Trimming took off 0 bases at V and 4 bases at J, with 22 bases between the two ends. In nucleotides, the CDR3 is TGTGCCAGCAGCTTAGACCATAGGTCAACGGGGGCGAAGTACAATGAGCAGTTCTTC. This codes for CASSLDHRSTGAKYNEQFF.